The rows below give T cell receptor beta chains drawn from one sample of a study of OX40 agonist ivuxolimab in advanced cancers. TCRdb keeps only in-frame clones here, not all; method: immunoSEQ multiplex PCR. The sample lists tens of thousands of clones; about 91% were seen once. This specimen was CD4+ or CD8+ T cells sorted from blood, taken in a trial of the OX40 agonist ivuxolimab. The source of these receptors is an adult with an advanced solid tumor such as melanoma, head and neck, liver or kidney cancer. CDR3s include the opening cysteine and the closing phenylalanine or tryptophan. The order of the fields is J gene, D gene, clone size, V gene, CDR3 protein, CDR3 DNA. A D gene is named only where the DNA matches it firmly. A clone size is listed for some rows: how often the clone was seen (once, few, many), or a class if it is expanded.

TRBJ2-3 - - TRBV11-3 CASSLVLLGRGTDTQYF TGTGCCAGCAGCTTAGTTCTCTTGGGCAGGGGCACAGATACGCAGTATTTT
TRBJ2-1 - once TRBV5-5 CASRTDPYNEQFF TGTGCCAGCCGGACTGACCCCTACAATGAGCAGTTCTTC
TRBJ1-1 - - TRBV5-1 CASSLWDNTEAFF TGCGCCAGCAGCTTGTGGGATAACACTGAAGCTTTCTTT
TRBJ1-1 - - TRBV19 CASSLEWNTEAFF TGTGCCAGTAGTCTTGAGTGGAACACTGAAGCTTTCTTT
TRBJ1-2 - - TRBV6-5 CASSATHNSYGYTF TGTGCCAGCAGTGCGACACACAACTCCTATGGCTACACCTTC
TRBJ1-2 TRBD1 - TRBV5-4 CASSSGTGRPMADYGYTF TGTGCCAGCAGCTCCGGGACAGGGCGTCCTATGGCTGATTATGGCTACACCTTC
TRBJ2-5 - - TRBV14 CASSQEVEETQYF TGTGCCAGCAGCCAAGAGGTAGAAGAGACCCAGTACTTC
TRBJ1-2 - once TRBV6-5 CASSAGQMNYGYTF TGTGCCAGCAGTGCAGGACAGATGAACTATGGCTACACCTTC
TRBJ2-3 - - TRBV30 CAWSEGHRDTQYF TGTGCCTGGAGCGAAGGGCATAGGGATACGCAGTATTTT
TRBJ2-2 - - TRBV7-7 CASSLGLAEGAGELFF TGTGCTAGCAGCTTAGGTCTAGCGGAGGGGGCCGGGGAGCTGTTTTTT
TRBJ2-2 - - TRBV5-4 CASSLGQEHTGELFF TGTGCCAGCAGCTTAGGGCAGGAACACACCGGGGAGCTGTTTTTT
TRBJ1-5 TRBD1 - TRBV18 CASSPGTGVNQPQHF TGTGCCAGCTCACCCGGGACAGGGGTCAATCAGCCCCAGCATTTT
TRBJ2-1 - - TRBV6-6 CASARVQWGSYNEQFF TGTGCCAGCGCTCGGGTCCAGTGGGGCTCCTACAATGAGCAGTTCTTC
TRBJ1-5 - - TRBV30 CAWSARLTASNQPQHF TGTGCCTGGAGTGCTCGGCTGACAGCTAGCAATCAGCCCCAGCATTTT
TRBJ1-2 TRBD1 - TRBV28 CASSAADRDGYGYTF TGTGCCAGCAGTGCTGCGGACAGGGACGGCTATGGCTACACCTTC
TRBJ2-1 TRBD1 - TRBV19 CASSEVARQGIRFSEQFF TGTGCCAGTAGTGAGGTCGCAAGACAGGGAATAAGATTCAGTGAGCAGTTCTTC
TRBJ1-1 - - TRBV18 CASSRQPTNTEAFF TGTGCCAGCTCACGACAGCCGACGAACACTGAAGCTTTCTTT
TRBJ2-5 - - TRBV2 CASSALQGTQETQYF TGTGCCAGCAGTGCGCTGCAGGGTACCCAAGAGACCCAGTACTTC
TRBJ2-3 - - TRBV7-2 CASSRTDTQYF TGTGCCAGCAGCCGCACAGATACGCAGTATTTT
TRBJ1-2 - - TRBV2 CASSVDRANYGYTF TGTGCCAGCAGTGTGGACAGAGCTAACTATGGCTACACCTTC
TRBJ1-4 - - TRBV5-5 CASSLSEDEKLFF TGTGCCAGCAGCCTGTCTGAGGATGAAAAACTGTTTTTT
TRBJ1-2 - - TRBV6-6 CASSSIYGYTF TGTGCCAGCAGTTCCATTTATGGCTACACCTTC
TRBJ1-1 TRBD1 - TRBV12-5 CASGPNPGTGDFIEAFF TGTGCTAGTGGTCCGAATCCCGGGACAGGAGATTTCATTGAAGCTTTCTTT
TRBJ1-2 TRBD1 - TRBV28 CASSSITGGKILGYGYTF TGTGCCAGCAGTTCAATTACAGGGGGGAAAATACTGGGCTATGGCTACACCTTC
TRBJ2-7 TRBD2 - TRBV28 CASSSSGLAGNEQYF TGTGCCAGCAGTTCATCGGGACTAGCGGGAAACGAGCAGTACTTC
TRBJ2-5 - - TRBV29-1 CSGMESGETQYF TGCAGCGGCATGGAGTCGGGGGAGACCCAGTACTTC
TRBJ1-2 - - TRBV19 CASSPLRGAREANYGYTF TGTGCCAGTAGTCCTTTGAGGGGTGCGCGCGAGGCTAACTATGGCTACACCTTC
TRBJ1-5 TRBD1 - TRBV6-6 CASTGQGTLRDQPQHF TGTGCCAGCACCGGACAGGGGACATTACGAGATCAGCCCCAGCATTTT
TRBJ2-2 - - TRBV11-2 CASSLGFGFTGELFF TGTGCCAGCAGCTTAGGGTTTGGTTTTACCGGGGAGCTGTTTTTT
TRBJ2-3 - - TRBV4-3 CASSQGKSPVRYF TGCGCCAGCAGCCAAGGGAAATCGCCCGTCCGGTATTTT
TRBJ1-3 - - TRBV7-2 CASSLVYQGDGNTIYF TGTGCCAGCAGCTTAGTTTACCAGGGAGACGGAAACACCATATATTTT
TRBJ2-3 - - TRBV2 CASWGITDTQYF TGTGCCAGCTGGGGGATCACAGATACGCAGTATTTT
TRBJ1-6 - few TRBV7-3 CASSLGPRTDGSPLHF TGTGCCAGCAGCTTAGGCCCCAGGACGGACGGTTCACCCCTCCACTTT
TRBJ2-7 - - TRBV6-1 CASRKDRKPYEQYF TGTGCCAGCAGAAAGGACAGAAAACCCTACGAGCAGTACTTC
TRBJ1-2 TRBD1 - TRBV27 CASRKGGRGQGYTF TGTGCCAGCAGGAAGGGAGGCAGGGGGCAAGGCTACACCTTC
TRBJ2-1 - - TRBV15 CATSRPGNEQFF TGTGCCACCAGCAGACCCGGGAATGAGCAGTTCTTC
TRBJ1-2 - - TRBV5-1 CASSAQDLNYGYTF TGCGCCAGCAGCGCCCAGGACTTAAACTATGGCTACACCTTC
TRBJ1-4 - - TRBV4-1 CASSPGGQIGEKLFF TGCGCCAGCAGCCCGGGCGGACAAATAGGGGAAAAACTGTTTTTT
TRBJ2-1 - - TRBV19 CASSSNAGQFYNEQFF TGTGCCAGTAGTTCGAACGCCGGACAGTTCTACAATGAGCAGTTCTTC
TRBJ2-7 - once TRBV9 CASSVAWTNYEQYF TGTGCCAGCAGCGTAGCTTGGACAAACTACGAGCAGTACTTC
TRBJ2-3 - - TRBV11-2 CASSFERTDTQYF TGTGCCAGCAGCTTCGAAAGAACAGATACGCAGTATTTT
TRBJ1-3 - - TRBV19 CATSEGAISGNTIYF TGTGCCACCTCGGAAGGAGCTATATCTGGAAACACCATATATTTT
TRBJ1-2 - - TRBV2 CASSESNPFSYTF TGTGCCAGCAGTGAATCAAATCCCTTTAGCTACACCTTC
TRBJ1-1 TRBD1 - TRBV15 CATSSGQGTLNTEAFF TGTGCCACCAGCAGCGGACAGGGGACATTGAACACTGAAGCTTTCTTT
TRBJ1-1 - - TRBV11-2 CASSLDPEYTEAFF TGTGCCAGCAGCTTAGATCCGGAGTACACTGAAGCTTTCTTT
TRBJ1-5 - - TRBV10-3 CAISEEGVRNQPQHF TGTGCCATCAGTGAGGAAGGGGTACGCAATCAGCCCCAGCATTTT
TRBJ2-3 - - TRBV30 CAWRDGGTDTQYF TGTGCCTGGAGGGATGGGGGCACAGATACGCAGTATTTT
TRBJ2-1 - once TRBV10-3 CAITPTDYNEQFF TGTGCCATCACTCCGACCGACTACAATGAGCAGTTCTTC
TRBJ1-5 - - TRBV2 CASSVGGGNQPQHF TGTGCCAGCAGTGTGGGGGGGGGCAATCAGCCCCAGCATTTT
TRBJ1-2 - - TRBV6-5 CASSRKGDLSYGYTF TGTGCCAGCTCTCGTAAGGGCGACTTGTCCTATGGCTACACCTTC
TRBJ2-3 - once TRBV10-3 CAISESGTDTQYF TGTGCCATCAGTGAGTCTGGAACAGATACGCAGTATTTT
TRBJ1-1 TRBD1 - TRBV29-1 CSVEHGTGKTEAFF TGCAGCGTTGAGCACGGGACAGGGAAAACTGAAGCTTTCTTT
TRBJ1-4 - once TRBV28 CASSLSPISNKFEKLFF TGTGCCAGCAGTCTCTCCCCGATTAGCAATAAATTTGAAAAACTGTTTTTT